A single TCR beta chain is shown here with its context. Per the study methods: For nucleated cells, counts were estimated from reference gene primer amplification. The protocol was immunoSEQ multiplex PCR, while the TCRdb copy is restricted to in-frame clones and leaves out a portion. V and J calls plus clone size are reproduced from that table; the DNA served to infer D and trimming. The data show around 20,000 clones, around 86% seen once. The data stem from a study of blood T cell repertoires in COVID-19. Study background: The cDNA or gDNA used as material had been derived from T cells, B-cell-depleted T cells, or PBMCs.

This TCR was sampled from a human donor in a cohort sampled during active COVID-19. The material sequenced was peripheral blood.

The CDR3 sequence is CASSSWTGTEAFF. As DNA, the CDR3 is TGTGCCAGCAGCTCCTGGACAGGGACTGAAGCTTTCTTT. The J gene is TRBJ1-1, the V gene TRBV5-8; 8 bases map to TRBD1. J lost 5 bases, V lost 3 bases, and 3 bases had no gene match. There are 13 residues in the CDR3. CDR1 and CDR2 (germline): SGHTS, YDEGEE.